This is a list of T cell receptor beta chains from one sample in a study of blood T cell repertoires in COVID-19. Clones were read by immunoSEQ multiplex PCR, and TCRdb kept only the in-frame ones, dropping some. Of fewer than 110,000 clones listed, about 91% are singletons. The sequenced material came from peripheral blood. Receptors originate from a man between 45 and 60 years old with active or convalescent COVID-19. CDR3s include the opening cysteine and the closing phenylalanine or tryptophan. Each record gives: CDR3 DNA, CDR3 protein, clone size, D gene, V gene, J gene. The D gene is left open where the match is weak. The size entry is marked missing in some rows and otherwise reads once, few, many or a size class.

TGCGCCAGCAGCTCCACGACGGGGAACACTGAAGCTTTCTTT	CASSSTTGNTEAFF	.	.	TRBV5-1	TRBJ1-1
TGTGCCAGCAGAACAGGGTACGGAAACACCATATATTTT	CASRTGYGNTIYF	.	.	TRBV7-2	TRBJ1-3
TGTGCCAGTGATCAATCCGTCCAGGGGGCCGGCCAGCCCCAGCATTTT	CASDQSVQGAGQPQHF	.	TRBD1	TRBV19	TRBJ1-5
TGCGCCAGCAGCCCAGGGTTGGGGGGACGGATCTTCTATGGCTACACCTTC	CASSPGLGGRIFYGYTF	few	.	TRBV4-3	TRBJ1-2
TGTGCCAGCTCACCGGGACTAGCGGGCTTCAATGAGCAGTTCTTC	CASSPGLAGFNEQFF	.	TRBD2	TRBV18	TRBJ2-1
TGTGCCAGCAGCCTAAGTAGCGGAAGTCAGTTCTTC	CASSLSSGSQFF	.	.	TRBV11-3	TRBJ2-1
TGTGCCATCAGTTCCTCTAGCGGGACCTACAATGAGCAGTTCTTC	CAISSSSGTYNEQFF	.	TRBD2	TRBV10-3	TRBJ2-1
TGCGCCAGCAGCGAACAGGGGAATGAGCAGTTCTTC	CASSEQGNEQFF	.	TRBD1	TRBV5-1	TRBJ2-1
TGTGCCAGCAGCACCGGGACAGCCGCAACTAATGAAAAACTGTTTTTT	CASSTGTAATNEKLFF	.	TRBD1	TRBV2	TRBJ1-4
TGTGCCAGCAGAAGACTGGACAGGGCCCGAGGCTATGGCTACACCTTC	CASRRLDRARGYGYTF	.	TRBD1	TRBV28	TRBJ1-2
TGTGCCAGCAGTTCGTGGAGAGAGGACAGGGACACTGAAGCTTTCTTT	CASSSWREDRDTEAFF	few	TRBD1	TRBV27	TRBJ1-1
TGTGCCAGCAGGGACTACCTATCCGGGGAGCTGTTTTTT	CASRDYLSGELFF	once	.	TRBV2	TRBJ2-2
TGTGCCAGCGGGGCAGACAAAGAGACCCAGTACTTC	CASGADKETQYF	.	.	TRBV6-5	TRBJ2-5
TGCGCCAGCAGCCAAGGACTAGCGGGAGGCTACGAGCAGTACTTC	CASSQGLAGGYEQYF	.	TRBD2	TRBV4-1	TRBJ2-7
TGTGCCAGCAGGGGAATCTACTATGGCTACACCTTC	CASRGIYYGYTF	.	.	TRBV19	TRBJ1-2
TGTGCCAGCAGTTTCCCCAACGTTCGGACAATAGAGACCCAGTACTTC	CASSFPNVRTIETQYF	.	.	TRBV28	TRBJ2-5
TGTGCCAGCAGTGACCCCGGCAGGGGGCAAGGCTACACCTTC	CASSDPGRGQGYTF	.	TRBD1	TRBV6-1	TRBJ1-2
TGTGCCAGCAGCCCAGGACTAGCGGGAGGGTTGGCGCAGTTCTTC	CASSPGLAGGLAQFF	.	TRBD2	TRBV28	TRBJ2-1
TGCGCCAGCAGCCAAGATAGGAGGGCTGACGGGGCCAACGTCCTGACTTTC	CASSQDRRADGANVLTF	.	.	TRBV4-3	TRBJ2-6
TGTGCCTGCTATACCGCTTACACTGAAGCTTTCTTT	CACYTAYTEAFF	.	.	TRBV6-5	TRBJ1-1
TGTGCCAGCAGCATCGGACAGGGGGCTACACCAAACTATGGCTACACCTTC	CASSIGQGATPNYGYTF	.	TRBD1	TRBV7-9	TRBJ1-2
TGTGCCAGCAGACCCCTATGGGAGGCCTCCTACGAGCAGTACTTC	CASRPLWEASYEQYF	.	.	TRBV6-5	TRBJ2-7
TGTGCCAGCAGCCTCGGACTCGGCTCAGATACGCAGTATTTT	CASSLGLGSDTQYF	.	.	TRBV7-7	TRBJ2-3
TGTGCCAGCAGTTTATTTGTGGGGCAGCAGTTCTTC	CASSLFVGQQFF	.	.	TRBV28	TRBJ2-1
TGTGCCAGCTCACCACCGAAAGGGGGCCCGAACACCGGGGAGCTGTTTTTT	CASSPPKGGPNTGELFF	.	TRBD1	TRBV18	TRBJ2-2
TGCGCCAGCAGCCCCGCCCGGGGGAATGAGCAGTTCTTC	CASSPARGNEQFF	.	.	TRBV5-1	TRBJ2-1